The 5 T cell receptor beta chains below all came from one sample that was sequenced in a study of graft-versus-host responses after intestinal transplantation. Profiled with immunoSEQ multiplex PCR; TCRdb holds only in-frame clones, not every one. The data show around 120,000 clones, approximately 90% seen once. Their cognate antigens are unknown. The starting material was unstimulated CD4+ T cells sorted from spleen or lymph node cells, obtained before intestinal transplant. The receptors were gathered from a human donor who received an intestinal transplant.

This chain uses TRBV14 with TRBJ2-1, with 8 bases aligning to TRBD2. After removal of 0 bases from V and 3 bases from J, the junction contained 7 bases not matched to a gene. The CDR3 totals 17 residues. CDR1 and CDR2 (germline): SGHDN, FVKESK. CDR3 in amino acids: CASSQETGTRNYNEQFF. The CDR3 DNA reads TGTGCCAGCAGCCAAGAAACTGGGACTAGGAACTACAATGAGCAGTTCTTC.

The genes are TRBV27 and TRBJ1-1, with 10 bases lining up with TRBD1. The V segment lost 10 bases and the J segment 4 bases; nucleotides outside the gene matches: 6. The CDR3 spans 13 residues. Germline loops: CDR1 MNHEY, CDR2 SMNVEV (reference sequence). CDR3 in amino acids: CATLGQGTTEAFF. The CDR3 DNA follows: TGTGCCACCCTGGGACAGGGGACCACTGAAGCTTTCTTT.

This chain connects TRBV6-5 to TRBJ1-4, with 9 bases identical to TRBD1. The CDR3 has 16 amino acids. CDR1 and CDR2 (germline): MNHEY, SVGAGI. J was trimmed by 8 bases and V by 1 base; bases with no gene match: 8. CDR3 in DNA: TGTGCCAGCAGTTACTACAAGGACAGGGGAGAGGAAAAACTGTTTTTT. It codes for CASSYYKDRGEEKLFF.

The V and J genes are TRBV29-1 and TRBJ2-5, with D tentatively TRBD2 (6 bases). CDR3 size: 10 residues. Deletions cut 7 bases from V and 3 bases from J, with 6 bases between. Germline values: CDR1 SQVTM, CDR2 ANQGSEA. The CDR3 protein is CSAGEETQYF. The CDR3 DNA sequence: TGCAGCGCGGGAGAAGAGACCCAGTACTTC.

The V gene is TRBV10-1, the J gene TRBJ1-2, with 12 bases that match TRBD1. Germline V gene data show CDR1 as WNHNN and CDR2 as SYGVQD (reference sequence). V was pared by 5 bases and J by 8 bases, with 6 bases of the junction left unmatched. This CDR3 region has 14 residues. The CDR3 spells CASSPGTGGDGYTF. The CDR3, as DNA: TGCGCCAGCAGTCCCGGGACAGGGGGCGACGGCTACACCTTC.